A selection of T cell receptor beta chains follows, all from one sample in a study of cytomegalovirus exposure and HLA in healthy donors. The repertoire was sequenced with immunoSEQ multiplex PCR; TCRdb's copy has only in-frame clones and lacks some. This table holds 150,000 to 200,000 clones, roughly four fifths found once. Specimen: PBMCs. The receptor source for this set is a man aged 40-49 years in good health and CMV-seronegative. Each CDR3 is given with its conserved first and last residue. D genes are given only for firm matches. The listing skips clone size in some rows; elsewhere it reads once, few, many or a size class.

once,TRBD1,TRBJ2-7,TRBV20-1,TGCAGTGCGTCGACAGGGCCCGAGCAGTACTTC,CSASTGPEQYF
NA,NA,TRBJ1-2,TRBV7-3,TGTGCCAGCAGCTTAAGGGGGGAACTGGGGGATGGCTACACCTTC,CASSLRGELGDGYTF
once,NA,TRBJ2-1,TRBV7-6,TGTGCCAGCAGCTCGCGCCTACTAGACGGTCGTCCTGAGCAGTTCTTC,CASSSRLLDGRPEQFF
NA,TRBD2,TRBJ2-1,TRBV28,TGTGCCAGCAGTTTATTGGGACTAGCGGGAGTCGGTGAGCAGTTCTTC,CASSLLGLAGVGEQFF
once,TRBD2,TRBJ2-1,TRBV9,TGTGCCAGCAGCGTAGCTCTTGGCGGGAGGGCCCTGAATGAGCAGTTCTTC,CASSVALGGRALNEQFF
NA,TRBD1,TRBJ2-1,TRBV18,TGTGCCAGCTCACCAGGGACAGATTATCTCAATGAGCAGTTCTTC,CASSPGTDYLNEQFF
NA,TRBD1,TRBJ1-2,TRBV30,TGTGCCTGGAGGGGGGACAGGGGATTCCGTGGCTACACCTTC,CAWRGDRGFRGYTF
NA,NA,TRBJ2-7,TRBV29-1,TGCAGCGTTACAGGGGAGGCCTACGAGCAGTACTTC,CSVTGEAYEQYF
NA,TRBD1,TRBJ2-7,TRBV9,TGTGCCAGCAGCGTGACAGGGGTCGGCTCCTACGAGCAGTACTTC,CASSVTGVGSYEQYF
NA,TRBD1,TRBJ1-5,TRBV7-9,TGTGCCAGCAGCCCAGGGACAGCAGGGGATCAGCCCCAGCATTTT,CASSPGTAGDQPQHF
NA,NA,TRBJ1-2,TRBV28,TGTGCCAGCAGCTTCTCTGGGAGGGGCGTTGGCTACACCTTC,CASSFSGRGVGYTF
NA,NA,TRBJ2-1,TRBV14,TGTGCCAGCAGCCAAGTAGGGGGTGCCCCGTGGAATGAGCAGTTCTTC,CASSQVGGAPWNEQFF
NA,NA,TRBJ2-7,TRBV7-6,TGTGCCAGCAGCTTAGCGGGGACACCCGAGCAGTACTTC,CASSLAGTPEQYF
NA,TRBD1,TRBJ1-1,TRBV6-5,TGTGCCAGCCGGGCACAGGGGTTGATGACTTTCTTT,CASRAQGLMTFF
NA,TRBD1,TRBJ1-6,TRBV10-3,TGTGCCATCAAAAGTAGGGAGGACAGGTCGGGAAATTCACCCCTCCACTTT,CAIKSREDRSGNSPLHF
once,TRBD2,TRBJ2-2,TRBV19,TGTGCCAGTAGCGATCTAGCGGAAGCGAACACCGGGGAGCTGTTTTTT,CASSDLAEANTGELFF